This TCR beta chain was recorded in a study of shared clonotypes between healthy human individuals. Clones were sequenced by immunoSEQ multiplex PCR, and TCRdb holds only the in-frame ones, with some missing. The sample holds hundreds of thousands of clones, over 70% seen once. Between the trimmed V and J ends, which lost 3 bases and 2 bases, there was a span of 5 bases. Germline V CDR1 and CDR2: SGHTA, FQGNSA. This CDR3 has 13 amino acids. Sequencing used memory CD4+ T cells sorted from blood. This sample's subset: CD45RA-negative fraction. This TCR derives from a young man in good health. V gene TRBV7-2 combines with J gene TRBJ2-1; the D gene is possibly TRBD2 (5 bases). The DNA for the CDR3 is TGTGCCAGCAGCTTCGGGACCTACAATGAGCAGTTCTTC. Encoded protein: CASSFGTYNEQFF.